Each of the 25 T cell receptor beta chains below was sequenced from the same sample in a study of radiation and T cells in renal cell carcinoma. The time point denotes: baseline pretreatment blood. The treatment denotes: 15 Gy SBRT to primary tumor, nephrectomy 4 weeks later. Repertoires were generated with immunoSEQ multiplex PCR, while TCRdb's copy carries only in-frame clones and drops some. The sample has approximately 120,000 clones; roughly 85% are singletons. Sequencing used blood, obtained from a patient whose treatment included radiotherapy and nephrectomy. The receptor set was obtained from a woman aged 55-70 years with renal cell carcinoma.

The chain links TRBV19 to TRBJ2-3; no definite D call. Trimming stripped 3 bases from V and 2 bases from J, with 15 bases between. In germline, CDR1 is LNHDA, CDR2 SQIVND (reference sequence). This CDR3 contains 16 residues. CDR3 in amino acids: CASSIWGSGTTDTQYF. CDR3 DNA: TGTGCCAGTAGTATTTGGGGTTCAGGTACCACAGATACGCAGTATTTT.

The chain links TRBV7-8 to TRBJ2-5; maybe TRBD1 (6 bases). The CDR3 contains 15 residues. The ends were cut back, 6 bases at V and 4 bases at J, with 18 bases in the middle. From germline, CDR1 is SGHVS and CDR2 FQNEAQ. The CDR3 loop reads CASSYNPGVGETQYF. CDR3 DNA sequence: TGTGCCAGCAGTTATAACCCAGGGGTTGGAGAGACCCAGTACTTC.

The chain combines TRBV11-2 with TRBJ2-5, with 7 bases fitting TRBD2. From germline, CDR1 is SGHAT and CDR2 FQNNGV. The length of the CDR3 is 16 residues. Trimming at V came to 5 bases and at J to 0 bases, leaving 9 bases not matched to a gene. The CDR3 spells CASSRPLAGHQETQYF. The CDR3, as DNA: TGTGCCAGCAGCCGCCCCTTAGCGGGCCACCAAGAGACCCAGTACTTC.

In this sample, this clone turned up a few times. The same CDR3 also results from other DNA sequences found in this sample. The chain uses TRBV19 and TRBJ2-2, with D perhaps matching TRBD2 (6 bases). V lost 6 bases to trimming and J lost 1 base, with 9 bases between them. Germline assignment: CDR1 LNHDA and CDR2 SQIVND (reference sequence). The CDR3 is made up of 14 amino acids. The CDR3 nucleotides are TGTGCCAGTAGCAACGGGAGGAACACCGGGGAGCTGTTTTTT. This translates into CASSNGRNTGELFF.

V gene TRBV28 combines with J gene TRBJ1-2; 8 positions agree with TRBD1. Germline V gene lookup returns CDR1 MDHEN and CDR2 SYDVKM. The CDR3 is made up of 17 amino acids. The V and J ends lost 3 bases and 3 bases, in that order; junction bases with no gene match: 12. CDR3 DNA sequence: TGTGCCAGCAGTTTTGAGCCAGGGGGCGGAGTTCACTATGGCTACACCTTC. It specifies CASSFEPGGGVHYGYTF.

The chain links TRBV15 to TRBJ2-5, with D maybe TRBD2 (5 bases). CDR1 and CDR2 (germline): LNHNV, YYDKDF (reference sequence). The CDR3 runs 12 residues. Trimming stripped 1 base from V and 5 bases from J, with 5 bases between. CDR3 sequence: CATSRGGETQYF. As DNA, the CDR3 is TGTGCCACCAGCAGAGGAGGGGAGACCCAGTACTTC.

This chain links TRBV27 with TRBJ2-7; D perhaps matches TRBD2 (6 bases). The germline V gene has CDR1 MNHEY and CDR2 SMNVEV (reference sequence). V lost 0 bases and J lost 5, with 17 bases in between. The CDR3 extends over 16 amino acids. DNA of the CDR3: TGTGCCAGCAGTTTATCCCCAGTCGGGGGTATCCACGAGCAGTACTTC. It translates to CASSLSPVGGIHEQYF.

The gene calls are TRBV5-1 and TRBJ1-6; TRBD1 is a possible D gene (5 bases). Trimming shortened V by 0 bases and J by 8 bases, and 12 bases separated the two germline ends. The CDR3 is 15 amino acids. Germline assignment: CDR1 SGHRS and CDR2 YFSETQ. In DNA form, the CDR3 reads TGCGCCAGCAGCTTGGCCGGGGGTTCTTATTCACCCCTCCACTTT. It codes for CASSLAGGSYSPLHF. Looking up the rest from reference TRBV5-1 and TRBJ1-6 gives the full variable domain: KAGVTQTPRYLIKTRGQQVTLSCSPISGHRSVSWYQQTPGQGLQFLFEYFSETQRNKGNFPGRFSGRQFSNSRSEMNVSTLELGDSALYLCASSLAGGSYSPLHFGNGTRLTVT.

The V and J genes are TRBV5-4 and TRBJ1-1; the D gene is possibly TRBD1 (5 bases). The CDR3 extends over 14 amino acids. Germline V gene sequence: CDR1 SGHNT, CDR2 YYREEE (reference sequence). V lost 2 bases and J 10 bases, leaving 18 bases between the germline ends. Written as DNA, the CDR3 is TGTGCCAGCAGCTTCTCGGTCCCCCAGGGAGGAGCTTTCTTT. It specifies CASSFSVPQGGAFF.

This clone was recorded once. This chain uses TRBV6-1 with TRBJ2-2; maybe TRBD2 (7 bases). With 0 bases removed from V and 6 bases from J, the gap between germline ends came to 11 bases. Germline V CDR1 and CDR2: MNHNS, SASEGT. The CDR3 length is 15 residues. This chain's CDR3 is CASSEALGGAGELFF. The CDR3 DNA sequence: TGTGCCAGCAGTGAAGCGCTAGGGGGGGCCGGGGAGCTGTTTTTT.

V gene TRBV7-9 combines with J gene TRBJ2-1, with unresolved D. The germline V and J ends were trimmed by 1 base and 8 bases, with 9 bases remaining between them. This CDR3 is 13 amino acids long. The V gene's germline CDR1 is SEHNR and CDR2 FQNEAQ (reference sequence). CDR3 loop: CASSLGVGDEQFF. The CDR3 DNA is TGTGCCAGCAGCTTAGGTGTGGGCGATGAGCAGTTCTTC.

The rearrangement joins TRBV2 to TRBJ1-4; tentative D call: TRBD1 (5 bases). The ends were cut back, 6 bases at V and 7 bases at J, with 18 bases in the middle. Germline CDR1 reads SNHLY; CDR2 reads FYNNEI. The CDR3 consists of 15 residues. CDR3 DNA sequence: TGTGCCAGCAGGGACCGAATAGGGGTGGCTGAAAAACTGTTTTTT. This codes for CASRDRIGVAEKLFF.

This chain uses TRBV5-8 with TRBJ1-4; D is possibly TRBD1 (5 bases). Germline values: CDR1 SGHTS, CDR2 YDEGEE. The CDR3 spans 14 residues. Between the trimmed V and J ends, which lost 4 bases and 8 bases, there was a span of 15 bases. The CDR3 DNA sequence: TGTGCCAGCAGCCTAACCGGGACGTACGAAAAACTGTTTTTT. Residues: CASSLTGTYEKLFF.

The chain joins TRBV4-2 to TRBJ2-2; no clear D. V gave up 4 bases and J gave up 6 bases, with 6 bases separating them. CDR3 length equals 12 residues. Germline CDR1 reads LGHNA; CDR2 reads YNFKEQ. The CDR3 DNA is TGTGCCAGCAGCCCGCTAGCCGGGGAGCTGTTTTTT. Protein sequence: CASSPLAGELFF.

The chain is built from TRBV11-1 and TRBJ2-3, with 9 bases aligning to TRBD1. Germline trimming cut 7 bases from V and 3 bases from J; bases unmatched to any gene: 5. CDR1 and CDR2 from the germline V gene are SGHAT and FQDESV (reference sequence). The CDR3 spans 14 residues. CDR3 loop: CASNRGLGTDTQYF. CDR3 nucleotides: TGTGCCAGCAACAGGGGGCTGGGAACAGATACGCAGTATTTT.

The chain links TRBV10-1 to TRBJ2-1; possible D gene TRBD2, 5 bases. The CDR3 runs 12 residues. Germline values: CDR1 WNHNN, CDR2 SYGVQD (reference sequence). V lost 6 bases, J lost 9 bases, and 12 bases lay in between. The CDR3 DNA is TGCGCCAGCAGCGCCTATGGAGGTGAGCAGTTCTTC. Translation: CASSAYGGEQFF.

The chain couples TRBV7-6 to TRBJ2-3; 8 nucleotides line up with TRBD2. CDR3 length: 17 residues. The germline CDR1 and CDR2 sequences are SGHVS and FNYEAQ. V lost 1 base and J lost 1; bases outside the gene matches: 7. CDR3 sequence: CASSLGGAGDRTDTQYF. The DNA for the CDR3 is TGTGCCAGCAGCTTAGGAGGAGCGGGAGACCGCACAGATACGCAGTATTTT.

The chain carries TRBV7-3 and TRBJ2-5; D remains unclear. This CDR3 is built from 13 residues. The V gene lost 0 bases and the J gene lost 2 bases, with 4 bases spanning the gap. Germline V CDR1 and CDR2: SGHTA, FQGTGA. CDR3 region: CASSLTPQETQYF. For the CDR3, the DNA is TGTGCCAGCAGCTTAACTCCGCAAGAGACCCAGTACTTC.

The chain is built from TRBV5-6 and TRBJ2-3; 7 bases map to TRBD2. V lost 3 bases, J lost 8 bases, and 9 bases stayed unmatched. CDR1 is SGHDT and CDR2 is YYEEEE in the germline V gene. The length of the CDR3 is 14 residues. The chain's CDR3 is CASSSGTRGGTQYF. In nucleotides, the CDR3 is TGTGCCAGCAGCTCAGGGACCCGCGGGGGTACGCAGTATTTT.

This chain connects TRBV9 to TRBJ1-2; 10 positions match TRBD1. Germline V gene lookup returns CDR1 SGDLS and CDR2 YYNGEE. V was pared by 5 bases and J by 8 bases, with 9 bases of the junction left unmatched. The CDR3 consists of 14 residues. The DNA of the CDR3 is TGTGCCAGCAGGTTGGGGGACAGGGGCGGAGGCTACACCTTC. Its translation is CASRLGDRGGGYTF.

The chain uses TRBV5-6 and TRBJ2-5, with unresolved D. Trimming removed 6 bases at V and 1 base at J, with 19 bases between. Germline CDR1 reads SGHDT; CDR2 reads YYEEEE. This CDR3 is built from 16 residues. The CDR3 sequence: CASTVLGVSSQETQYF. The CDR3 nucleotides are TGTGCCAGCACCGTCTTAGGAGTAAGCTCCCAAGAGACCCAGTACTTC.

This chain uses TRBV5-1 with TRBJ2-3; D possibly uses TRBD1 or TRBD2 (5 bases each). Trimming cost V 1 base and J 5 bases, with 14 bases left between them. CDR3 length: 15 residues. CDR1 and CDR2 (germline): SGHRS, YFSETQ. The CDR3 DNA is TGCGCCAGCAGCTTGAGCCCAGGGAGTGGAGATACGCAGTATTTT. This gives the protein CASSLSPGSGDTQYF.

This chain connects TRBV2 to TRBJ1-6, with D possibly matching TRBD1 (6 bases). Germline lookup yields CDR1 SNHLY and CDR2 FYNNEI. The V end lost 8 bases, the J end lost 7 bases, and 9 bases lay between the germline ends. This CDR3 contains 12 residues. The CDR3 loop is CASRGGNSPLHF. As DNA, the CDR3 is TGTGCCAGCCGCGGGGGCAATTCACCCCTCCACTTT.

The V call is TRBV5-1, the J call TRBJ2-7; TRBD2 matches at 11 bases. V was pared by 4 bases and J by 4 bases, with 7 bases of the junction left unmatched. This CDR3 comprises 15 residues. CDR1 is SGHRS and CDR2 is YFSETQ in the germline V gene. The CDR3 region is CASSRAGTSGYEQYF. The CDR3 DNA follows: TGCGCCAGCAGCCGTGCCGGGACTAGCGGATACGAGCAGTACTTC.

The CDR3 DNA reads as TGTGCCAGCAGCTTAGAGGGAGGGGGACTAGCGGGAGGACGCAATGAGCAGTTCTTC. Encoded protein: CASSLEGGGLAGGRNEQFF. The chain carries TRBV7-9 and TRBJ2-1; 15 bases are a match to TRBD2. Losses at the gene ends were 1 base for V and 6 bases for J; bases not matched to a gene: 10. Germline V gene sequence: CDR1 SEHNR, CDR2 FQNEAQ (reference sequence). The CDR3 is made up of 19 amino acids.